This T cell receptor (beta chain) comes out of a study of T-cell memory formation after mild COVID-19. Germline CDR1 reads MNHEY; CDR2 reads SVGAGI. This CDR3 region has 17 residues. Trimming took off 2 bases at V and 7 bases at J, with 18 bases between the two ends. Overall study results and limits: Within pre-infection memory, some responding clones were found, suggesting cross-reactive memory joined. From day 15 to 85, contracting clones were balanced between CD4 and CD8, whereas later expanders leaned toward CD4+. Mainly CM and EM harbored the contracting CD4+ clones; mainly EMRA harbored the CD8+ ones.

This clonotype turned up a few times. Its antigen is undetermined. With constant-segment primers, 5'RACE yielded cDNA libraries of TCR alpha and TCR beta that carried sample barcodes and UMIs. From the 5' RACE reads, TCRdb called clonotypes with MiXCR, one entry per CDR3 protein. The sample holds about 290,000 distinct CDR3 sequences, 15% to 20% seen once. The sequenced sample consisted of PBMCs or a T cell subset sorted from them (not recorded which). V gene TRBV6-5 combines with J gene TRBJ1-6; tentatively, D is TRBD1 (6 bases). The source of this sequence is a man aged 18 to 30 who had mild COVID-19 (a few samples of this study predate the infection). Cell type and time point are not known. This CDR3 is CASSYAFSQGQNSPLHF. CDR3 nucleotides: TGTGCCAGCAGTTACGCCTTTTCTCAGGGGCAAAATTCACCCCTCCACTTT.